Below, 5 T cell receptor beta chains from the same sample are listed, as sequenced in a study of blood T cell repertoires in COVID-19. Assay used: immunoSEQ multiplex PCR; TCRdb lists only in-frame clones, some missing. The sample includes a few hundred thousand clones, about 83% of them seen just once. The source material was peripheral blood. The receptors were sampled from a woman between 50 and 59 years old with acute or convalescent COVID-19.

This chain connects TRBV10-1 to TRBJ2-3; D ambiguous. V gave up 6 bases and J gave up 6 bases, with 16 bases separating them. Germline lookup yields CDR1 WNHNN and CDR2 SYGVQD (reference sequence). This CDR3 contains 14 residues. The CDR3 DNA follows: TGCGCCAGCAGCGAATCGGCCGGGTCCGATACGCAGTATTTT. Translating gives CASSESAGSDTQYF.

The chain couples TRBV18 to TRBJ2-5, with TRBD1 as a possible D gene (5 bases). This CDR3 is built from 15 residues. Germline loops: CDR1 KGHSH, CDR2 LQKENI. Between the trimmed V and J ends, which lost 5 bases and 5 bases, there was a span of 18 bases. The CDR3: CASSAVGELEETQYF. CDR3 sequence (DNA): TGTGCCAGCTCAGCCGTAGGGGAATTGGAGGAGACCCAGTACTTC.

V usage is TRBV12-3 or TRBV12-4 and J usage is TRBJ1-6; TRBD1 might be the D (6 bases). V was clipped by 5 bases and J by 7 bases, with 9 bases between them. The CDR3 totals 13 residues. Here the CDR3 DNA reads TGTGCCAGCAGTCTTGGACAGAATTCACCCCTCCACTTT. It is translated as CASSLGQNSPLHF.

This clone was picked up one time. The gene calls are TRBV29-1 and TRBJ2-1, with 15 bases that match TRBD2. The germline V gene has CDR1 SQVTM and CDR2 ANQGSEA. J was trimmed by 1 base and V by 1 base; bases with no gene match: 2. CDR3 size: 17 residues. CDR3 coding DNA: TGCAGCGTTGAAGGGGGGACTAGCGGGAGGTCCTACAATGAGCAGTTCTTC. Translating it yields CSVEGGTSGRSYNEQFF.

There are a few counts of this clone. The chain's CDR3 is CASSGDSVAGELFF. As DNA, the CDR3 is TGCGCCAGCAGCGGGGACAGCGTCGCCGGGGAGCTGTTTTTT. The chain combines TRBV5-1 with TRBJ2-2; 7 bases map to TRBD1. Germline V gene data show CDR1 as SGHRS and CDR2 as YFSETQ. This CDR3 comprises 14 residues. V was pared by 4 bases and J by 6 bases, with 6 bases of the junction left unmatched.